These 12 T cell receptor beta chains were all obtained from the same sample, sequenced in a study of blood T cell repertoires in COVID-19. Assay used: immunoSEQ multiplex PCR; TCRdb lists only in-frame clones, some missing. The repertoire holds about 76,000 clones, with approximately 88% as singletons. The sample was peripheral blood. Source of these receptors: a middle-aged man with active COVID-19.

The chain employs TRBV5-1 and TRBJ2-5, with D uncertain. The germline gives CDR1 SGHRS, CDR2 YFSETQ. This CDR3 spans 12 amino acids. Trimming stripped 3 bases from V and 4 bases from J, with 7 bases between. The CDR3 region has the DNA TGCGCCAGCAGCTCCGACACAGAGACCCAGTACTTC. This gives the protein CASSSDTETQYF.

The chain couples TRBV2 to TRBJ1-5; D remains unclear. V shed 11 bases and J shed 7 bases, with 9 bases lying between them. CDR3 size: 10 residues. CDR1 and CDR2 (germline): SNHLY, FYNNEI. The CDR3 DNA reads TGTGCCGCGGGTCACCAGCCCCAGCATTTT. It translates to CAAGHQPQHF.

The rearrangement joins TRBV5-6 to TRBJ2-3, with 7 positions matching TRBD1. The V and J ends lost 1 base and 10 bases, in that order; junction bases with no gene match: 12. The CDR3 runs to 15 residues. CDR1 is SGHDT, CDR2 YYEEEE, per germline. The CDR3 spells CASSLPRVTGISQYF. CDR3 coding DNA: TGTGCCAGCAGCTTGCCCCGAGTGACAGGGATATCGCAGTATTTT.

The rearrangement joins TRBV28 to TRBJ2-5; 8 nucleotides match TRBD1. The length of the CDR3 is 12 residues. J gave up 5 bases and V 7 bases, and 3 bases lay outside the gene matches. Germline values: CDR1 MDHEN, CDR2 SYDVKM. The CDR3 is CASTRGRETQYF. As DNA, the CDR3 is TGTGCCAGCACCAGGGGGCGCGAGACCCAGTACTTC.

The chain carries TRBV28 and TRBJ2-1, with TRBD2 identical over 13 bases. V gave up 4 bases and J gave up 3 bases; unmatched junction bases: 12. The germline CDR1 and CDR2 sequences are MDHEN and SYDVKM. CDR3 size: 19 residues. CDR3 DNA sequence: TGTGCCAGCAGTTCACTAGCGGGAGGGCGTGGAGGAGACTACAATGAGCAGTTCTTC. Encoded protein: CASSSLAGGRGGDYNEQFF.

The chain joins TRBV28 to TRBJ2-3; 7 nucleotides agree with TRBD1. Germline V lookup: CDR1 MDHEN, CDR2 SYDVKM. The CDR3 sequence is 15 residues long. J lost 2 bases, V lost 7 bases, and 9 bases had no gene match. The CDR3 loop is CASMGDRAHTDTQYF. The CDR3 bases are TGTGCCAGCATGGGAGACAGGGCCCACACAGATACGCAGTATTTT.

The V gene is TRBV30, the J gene TRBJ1-1; 7 bases fit TRBD1. Germline lookup yields CDR1 GTSNPN and CDR2 SVGIG (reference sequence). This CDR3 comprises 13 residues. The CDR3 nucleotides read TGTGCTTGTAAGGGACAGATGAACACTGAAGCTTTCTTT. It translates to CACKGQMNTEAFF. The full variable domain, in which reference TRBV30 and TRBJ1-1 provide the parts outside the CDR3, is SQTIHQWPATLVQPVGSPLSLECTVEGTSNPNLYWYRQAAGRGLQLLFYSVGIGQISSEVPQNLSASRPQDRQFILSSKKLLLSDSGFYLCACKGQMNTEAFFGQGTRLTVV.

The chain links TRBV5-6 to TRBJ1-2; weak D call: TRBD1 (6 bases). CDR3 length equals 14 residues. The germline V gene encodes CDR1 SGHDT and CDR2 YYEEEE. V lost 6 bases to trimming and J lost 7 bases, with 19 bases between them. The CDR3 is CASNMRGKGVGYTF. The CDR3 coding sequence is TGTGCCAGCAACATGAGGGGGAAAGGGGTTGGCTACACCTTC.

This chain links TRBV19 with TRBJ1-2; maybe TRBD1 (6 bases). With 3 bases removed from V and 1 base from J, the gap between germline ends came to 12 bases. Germline V CDR1 and CDR2: LNHDA, SQIVND (reference sequence). This CDR3 region has 15 residues. CDR3: CASSMTGNHNYGYTF. The DNA of the CDR3 is TGTGCCAGTAGTATGACAGGAAACCATAACTATGGCTACACCTTC.

The chain carries TRBV3-1 (or the pseudogene TRBV3-2) and TRBJ2-1; D possibly corresponds to TRBD2 (6 bases). CDR3 length: 14 amino acids. V lost 5 bases, J lost 6 bases, and 14 bases lay in between. CDR1 and CDR2 (germline): LGHDT, YNNKEL (reference sequence). In DNA form, the CDR3 reads TGTGCCAGCAGCTCGGGACTTTGGCGCAATGAGCAGTTCTTC. Translated, it gives CASSSGLWRNEQFF.

This clone was seen just once. The chain carries TRBV6-5 and TRBJ2-7; no clear D. The CDR3 is 14 residues long. With 3 bases removed from V and 1 base from J, the gap between germline ends came to 10 bases. Germline loops: CDR1 MNHEY, CDR2 SVGAGI. CDR3 residues: CASSYRDGSYEQYF. The CDR3 DNA reads as TGTGCCAGCAGTTATCGTGACGGGTCCTACGAGCAGTACTTC.

This sequence joins TRBV27 and TRBJ1-2, with 7 bases aligning to TRBD1. V lost 6 bases and J lost 6; bases outside the gene matches: 13. Germline CDR1 is MNHEY and CDR2 is SMNVEV (reference sequence). The CDR3 is 15 amino acids. DNA for the CDR3: TGTGCCAGCAGCATCGTATCAGACAGGGTCGATGGCTACACCTTC. Translated, it gives CASSIVSDRVDGYTF.